Shown below are 17 T cell receptor beta chains from a single sample sequenced in a study of cytomegalovirus exposure and HLA in healthy donors. The method was immunoSEQ multiplex PCR; TCRdb's version includes in-frame clones alone and lacks a portion of them. The sample lists under 300,000 clones, 90% occurring once. The sequenced sample was PBMCs. These receptors were obtained from a woman between 18 and 29 years old in good health and CMV-seronegative.

This chain uses TRBV2 with TRBJ2-5; 10 positions match TRBD1. The CDR3 runs to 14 residues. V gave up 6 bases and J gave up 5 bases; unmatched junction bases: 6. CDR1 is SNHLY, CDR2 FYNNEI, per germline. In DNA, the CDR3 is TGTGCCAGCAGGGGGACAGGGGTAGGGGAGACCCAGTACTTC. Encoded protein: CASRGTGVGETQYF.

J is TRBJ1-1 and V is TRBV29-1; TRBD1 matches at 9 bases. The CDR3 is made up of 13 amino acids. Germline CDR1 and CDR2: SQVTM and ANQGSEA. V was pared by 4 bases and J by 10 bases, with 10 bases of the junction left unmatched. The CDR3 here is CSVARTGATVAFF. The DNA of the CDR3 is TGCAGCGTTGCACGGACAGGGGCGACGGTAGCTTTCTTT. The full variable domain, rest sourced from reference TRBV29-1 and TRBJ1-1, is SAVISQKPSRDICQRGTSLTIQCQVDSQVTMMFWYRQQPGQSLTLIATANQGSEATYESGFVIDKFPISRPNLTFSTLTVSNMSPEDSSIYLCSVARTGATVAFFGQGTRLTVV.

This chain connects TRBV6-5 to TRBJ2-7, with TRBD1 identical over 7 bases. The germline CDR1 and CDR2 sequences are MNHEY and SVGAGI. The CDR3 has 13 residues. Unmatched junction bases numbered 16, after V lost 8 bases and J lost 12 bases. The CDR3 region has the DNA TGTGCCAGCGCAGAACAAAGGGACAGCCACCCGTACGTC. This sequence encodes CASAEQRDSHPYV.

The chain employs TRBV6-5 and TRBJ2-7, with TRBD1 matching 8 bases. V was clipped by 2 bases and J by 6 bases; unmatched bases: 9. This CDR3 comprises 15 residues. Germline assignment: CDR1 MNHEY and CDR2 SVGAGI. CDR3 nucleotide sequence: TGTGCCAGCAGTTACGGACAGGGCTTTTTCTCCGAGCAGTACTTC. Its translation: CASSYGQGFFSEQYF.

The genes are TRBV28 and TRBJ1-2, with 11 bases lining up with TRBD1. With 7 bases clipped from V and 8 bases from J, the junction kept 9 bases outside the gene matches. The germline V gene encodes CDR1 MDHEN and CDR2 SYDVKM. The CDR3 runs 14 residues. The CDR3 DNA is TGTGCCAGCACCTTTGGACAGGGGGCTTGGGGCTACACCTTC. Encoded protein: CASTFGQGAWGYTF.

The rearrangement links TRBV7-9 to TRBJ2-7; 9 nucleotides align to TRBD1. This CDR3 is built from 16 residues. Germline lookup yields CDR1 SEHNR and CDR2 FQNEAQ (reference sequence). V was pared by 5 bases and J by 2 bases, with 10 bases of the junction left unmatched. The CDR3 nucleotides are TGTGCCAGCAGCGCTCCCGGGACAGGGAAGCCCTACGAGCAGTACTTC. Translated: CASSAPGTGKPYEQYF. Full variable domain (rest looked up from reference TRBV7-9 and TRBJ2-7): DTGVSQNPRHKITKRGQNVTFRCDPISEHNRLYWYRQTLGQGPEFLTYFQNEAQLEKSRLLSDRFSAERPKGSFSTLEIQRTEQGDSAMYLCASSAPGTGKPYEQYFGPGTRLTVT.

The V and J genes are TRBV11-3 and TRBJ2-1, with 7 bases fitting TRBD1. Germline CDR1 SGHNT, CDR2 YENEEA. The CDR3 contains 15 residues. The V and J ends lost 5 bases and 0 bases, in that order; junction bases with no gene match: 4. This CDR3 is CASSLTGSSYNEQFF. In DNA form, the CDR3 reads TGTGCCAGCAGCCTGACAGGGAGCTCCTACAATGAGCAGTTCTTC.

The chain recombines TRBV6-6 with TRBJ1-2; D unclear. This CDR3 region has 11 residues. Germline V CDR1 and CDR2: MNHNY, SVGAGI (reference sequence). V was cut by 6 bases and J by 8 bases, with 10 bases left in between. As DNA, the CDR3 is TGTGCCAGCAGGTCCACGGGAGGCTACACCTTC. Its translation is CASRSTGGYTF.

The chain recombines TRBV6-5 with TRBJ1-2, with D tentatively TRBD1 (5 bases). The CDR3 is made up of 14 amino acids. Deletions cut 2 bases from V and 8 bases from J, with 15 bases between. In germline, CDR1 is MNHEY, CDR2 SVGAGI. CDR3: CASSYDSGGWGYTF. DNA for the CDR3: TGTGCCAGCAGTTACGACTCCGGGGGGTGGGGCTACACCTTC.

The chain uses TRBV27 and TRBJ1-2, with D perhaps matching TRBD1 (6 bases). V shed 6 bases and J shed 0 bases, with 14 bases lying between them. From germline, CDR1 is MNHEY and CDR2 SMNVEV (reference sequence). The CDR3 loop spans 15 amino acids. CDR3 DNA: TGTGCCAGCAGGAGATTGACAGGTCCTAACTATGGCTACACCTTC. It translates to CASRRLTGPNYGYTF.

This clone was counted only a few times. This chain joins TRBV29-1 and TRBJ2-7; TRBD2 is a possible D gene (6 bases). Germline V gives CDR1 SQVTM, CDR2 ANQGSEA. The CDR3 runs to 13 residues. The V end lost 4 bases, the J end lost 2 bases, and 12 bases lay between the germline ends. CDR3 DNA sequence: TGCAGCGTTGGGAGGGCCAACACCTACGAGCAGTACTTC. Encoded protein: CSVGRANTYEQYF.

This chain connects TRBV11-2 to TRBJ2-7; D is ambiguous. Germline loops: CDR1 SGHAT, CDR2 FQNNGV. The CDR3 spans 13 residues. Trimming took 1 base from V and 7 from J, leaving 11 bases between them. CDR3 coding DNA: TGTGCCAGCAGCTTAGCGGGTCCGAGGGAGCAGTACGTC. It encodes CASSLAGPREQYV.

V usage is TRBV11-1 and J usage is TRBJ2-7; tentative D call: TRBD1 (6 bases). The CDR3 loop spans 15 amino acids. V was shortened by 3 bases and J by 0 bases, with 12 bases between the two germline ends. CDR1 is SGHAT and CDR2 is FQDESV in the germline V gene (reference sequence). The CDR3 reads CASSLSDSRSYEQYF. The CDR3 DNA reads TGTGCCAGCAGCTTGTCGGACAGCCGCTCCTACGAGCAGTACTTC.

The V gene is TRBV28, the J gene TRBJ2-7, with a weak D call TRBD1 (5 bases). Trimming took 3 bases from V and 2 from J, leaving 11 bases between them. Germline V CDR1 and CDR2: MDHEN, SYDVKM. The CDR3 has 14 residues. The CDR3 protein is CASSFGQGTYEQYF. CDR3 sequence (DNA): TGTGCCAGCAGTTTCGGCCAGGGTACCTACGAGCAGTACTTC.

V is TRBV5-1 and J is TRBJ1-2; weak D call: TRBD1 (6 bases). Germline CDR1 SGHRS, CDR2 YFSETQ. The CDR3 consists of 14 residues. Trimming removed 3 bases from V and 5 bases from J, with 14 bases in between. In DNA, the CDR3 is TGCGCCAGCAGCTCAAACAGGGAGTTTTATGGCTACACCTTC. It encodes CASSSNREFYGYTF.

The chain recombines TRBV4-3 with TRBJ1-1; D possibly corresponds to TRBD1 (5 bases). V dropped 4 bases and J dropped 10 bases, with 13 bases sitting between them. This CDR3 is built from 12 residues. Per the germline V gene, CDR1 is LGHNA and CDR2 is YSLEER. In nucleotides, the CDR3 is TGCGCCAGCAGCCCCGGGGGGAGTCTAGCTTTCTTT. Translating it yields CASSPGGSLAFF.

The chain links TRBV30 to TRBJ1-2; TRBD1 might be the D (5 bases). V lost 8 bases to trimming and J lost 4 bases, with 11 bases between them. This CDR3 spans 11 amino acids. Looked up from germline, CDR1 is GTSNPN and CDR2 is SVGIG (reference sequence). The CDR3 nucleotides are TGTGCCGGCCGGACAACCTATGGCTACACCTTC. It translates to CAGRTTYGYTF.